A single sample gave rise to the 17 T cell receptor beta chains below, sequenced in a study of blood T cell repertoires in COVID-19. Clones were sequenced by immunoSEQ multiplex PCR, and TCRdb holds only the in-frame ones, with some missing. In the table there are about 270,000 clones, roughly 86% of which are singletons. Source material: peripheral blood. Source of these receptors: a woman aged 45-65 years with acute or convalescent COVID-19.

The CDR3 spells CASSSAKGDGIQYF. The CDR3 region has the DNA TGTGCCAGCAGCTCCGCAAAGGGGGATGGCATTCAGTACTTC. The V and J genes are TRBV5-4 and TRBJ2-4, with a weak D call TRBD1 (6 bases). CDR3 size: 14 residues. Deletions cut 3 bases from V and 9 bases from J, with 16 bases between. Germline CDR1 reads SGHNT; CDR2 reads YYREEE (reference sequence).

The chain links TRBV10-3 to TRBJ1-4; tentative D call: TRBD1 (6 bases). This CDR3 contains 16 residues. Trimming pared 0 bases from V and 4 bases from J, leaving 12 bases between. Looked up from germline, CDR1 is ENHRY and CDR2 is SYGVKD. The CDR3 loop reads CAISESHGQLNEKLFF. CDR3 in DNA: TGTGCCATCAGTGAGTCACACGGACAGCTTAATGAAAAACTGTTTTTT.

V usage is TRBV6-2 or TRBV6-3 and J usage is TRBJ2-7; TRBD1 matches at 8 bases. The V gene end was trimmed by 5 bases and the J gene end by 3 bases; junction bases not matched to a gene: 18. The CDR3 loop spans 18 amino acids. CDR1 and CDR2 from the germline V gene are MNHEY and SVGEGT. CDR3: CASSKDRVATRGSYEQYF. DNA for the CDR3: TGTGCCAGCAGTAAGGACAGGGTTGCTACGAGGGGAAGCTACGAGCAGTACTTC.

The rearrangement uses TRBV5-1 and TRBJ2-7; TRBD1 might be the D (5 bases). CDR1 is SGHRS, CDR2 YFSETQ, per germline. The CDR3 is 15 residues long. V was cut by 0 bases and J by 2 bases, with 12 bases left in between. This chain's CDR3 is CASSLGGVGPYEQYF. The CDR3 DNA reads TGCGCCAGCAGCTTGGGGGGCGTGGGGCCCTACGAGCAGTACTTC. Filled out from reference TRBV5-1 and TRBJ2-7, the complete variable domain reads KAGVTQTPRYLIKTRGQQVTLSCSPISGHRSVSWYQQTPGQGLQFLFEYFSETQRNKGNFPGRFSGRQFSNSRSEMNVSTLELGDSALYLCASSLGGVGPYEQYFGPGTRLTVT.

This chain joins TRBV5-1 and TRBJ2-6; D is uncertain. The germline V gene encodes CDR1 SGHRS and CDR2 YFSETQ. Trimming shortened V by 4 bases and J by 0 bases, and 11 bases separated the two germline ends. The CDR3 runs 16 residues. The CDR3 here is CASSPQYLSGANVLTF. CDR3 nucleotides: TGCGCCAGCAGCCCTCAGTACCTCTCTGGGGCCAACGTCCTGACTTTC.

This rearrangement joins TRBV27 to TRBJ2-7; D unresolved. CDR1 is MNHEY, CDR2 SMNVEV, per germline (reference sequence). V lost 6 bases and J 1 base, leaving 10 bases between the germline ends. The CDR3 sequence is 13 residues long. The CDR3 coding sequence is TGTGCCAGCAGCCCTACCTTTTCCTACGAGCAGTACTTC. Translation: CASSPTFSYEQYF.

This sequence joins TRBV19 and TRBJ2-2; 8 bases are shared with TRBD1. The CDR3 is 16 residues long. The germline CDR1 and CDR2 sequences are LNHDA and SQIVND (reference sequence). The trim removed 9 bases at V and 5 bases at J, leaving 14 bases unmatched. CDR3 nucleotide sequence: TGTGCCAGCCGACTAAGACAGGGGATTTTAACCGGGGAGCTGTTTTTT. Encoded protein: CASRLRQGILTGELFF.

This clone was detected once. The J gene is TRBJ2-5, the V gene TRBV5-5, with D perhaps TRBD2 (5 bases). Germline lookup yields CDR1 SGHKS and CDR2 YYEKEE (reference sequence). With 0 bases removed from V and 2 bases from J, the gap between germline ends came to 17 bases. The CDR3 contains 17 residues. Written as DNA, the CDR3 is TGTGCCAGCAGCTTGGCCCCGTCCCCGCGGGCGCAAGAGACCCAGTACTTC. This codes for CASSLAPSPRAQETQYF. The full variable domain, completed using reference TRBV5-5 and TRBJ2-5, is DAGVTQSPTHLIKTRGQQVTLRCSPISGHKSVSWYQQVLGQGPQFIFQYYEKEERGRGNFPDRFSARQFPNYSSELNVNALLLGDSALYLCASSLAPSPRAQETQYFGPGTRLLVL.

This clone was found once. V usage is TRBV11-3 and J usage is TRBJ2-2, with 9 bases lining up with TRBD1. This CDR3 is built from 15 residues. Germline loops: CDR1 SGHNT, CDR2 YENEEA. J was trimmed by 10 bases and V by 8 bases; bases with no gene match: 14. CDR3 residues: CASALSGTGLQELFF. CDR3 nucleotides: TGTGCCAGCGCCCTTAGTGGGACAGGGTTGCAGGAGCTGTTTTTT.

Concerning this clone: At one end the junction does not follow the germline gene, possibly because of a read error. This chain uses TRBV13 with TRBJ2-7; D may be TRBD2 (6 bases). Germline CDR1 and CDR2: PRHDT and FYEKMQ (reference sequence). The CDR3 contains 13 residues. This CDR3 is CASSPRADRGKNF. DNA for the CDR3: TGTGCCAGCAGCCCCCGGGCTGACCGGGGGAAGAACTTC. Looking up the rest from reference TRBV13 and TRBJ2-7 gives the full variable domain: AAGVIQSPRHLIKEKRETATLKCYPIPRHDTVYWYQQGPGQDPQFLISFYEKMQSDKGSIPDRFSAQQFSDYHSELNMSSLELGDSALYFCASSPRADRGKNFGPGTRLTVT.

This clone was counted between two and nine times. The DNA of the CDR3 is TGTGCCAGCAGCGACAGATCTAATGAAAAACTGTTTTTT. It translates to CASSDRSNEKLFF. The rearrangement uses TRBV7-9 and TRBJ1-4; D is possibly TRBD1 (5 bases). The V end lost 5 bases, the J end lost 3 bases, and 7 bases lay between the germline ends. CDR1 is SEHNR, CDR2 FQNEAQ, per germline (reference sequence). The CDR3 totals 13 residues. The complete variable domain, with remaining parts taken from reference TRBV7-9 and TRBJ1-4, reads DTGVSQNPRHKITKRGQNVTFRCDPISEHNRLYWYRQTLGQGPEFLTYFQNEAQLEKSRLLSDRFSAERPKGSFSTLEIQRTEQGDSAMYLCASSDRSNEKLFFGSGTQLSVL.

The V call is TRBV27, the J call TRBJ2-7; a possible D gene is TRBD2 (5 bases). The CDR3 is 15 amino acids. The germline gives CDR1 MNHEY, CDR2 SMNVEV (reference sequence). V was cut by 5 bases and J by 4 bases, with 18 bases left in between. CDR3 region: CASSLRLRGLYEQYF. The CDR3 nucleotides are TGTGCCAGCAGTCTCCGACTTAGAGGGCTTTACGAGCAGTACTTC.

Regarding this clone: The sample holds other DNA sequences that translate to the same CDR3. The chain recombines TRBV19 with TRBJ2-5, with 9 bases matching TRBD1. Germline values: CDR1 LNHDA, CDR2 SQIVND (reference sequence). The CDR3 has 13 amino acids. With 5 bases clipped from V and 2 bases from J, the junction kept 0 bases outside the gene matches. CDR3 sequence (DNA): TGTGCCAGTAGTGGACAGGGGCAAGAGACCCAGTACTTC. Translating gives CASSGQGQETQYF.

CDR3 protein: CSATTGQSSYNEQFF. Here the CDR3 DNA reads TGCAGCGCTACTACGGGACAGAGCTCCTACAATGAGCAGTTCTTC. The gene calls are TRBV29-1 and TRBJ2-1, with 7 bases identical to TRBD1. With 7 bases clipped from V and 0 bases from J, the junction kept 9 bases outside the gene matches. The V gene's germline CDR1 is SQVTM and CDR2 ANQGSEA. The CDR3 totals 15 residues.

The genes are TRBV2 and TRBJ2-7, with D perhaps matching TRBD1 (6 bases). The CDR3 has 13 residues. Germline values: CDR1 SNHLY, CDR2 FYNNEI. The V end was cut by 6 bases, the J end by 2 bases, with 11 bases between. This CDR3 reads CASSFRGTYEQYF. DNA of the CDR3: TGTGCCAGCAGCTTTAGGGGGACCTACGAGCAGTACTTC.

The chain employs TRBV7-9 and TRBJ2-7; TRBD2 agrees at 11 bases. V lost 7 bases to trimming and J lost 3 bases; unmatched junction nucleotides: 5. CDR3 length: 14 residues. The germline CDR1 and CDR2 sequences are SEHNR and FQNEAQ (reference sequence). The CDR3 region is CASTTSGRYYEQYF. CDR3 coding DNA: TGTGCCAGCACCACTAGCGGGAGATACTACGAGCAGTACTTC.

DNA of the CDR3: TGTGCCAGCAGCTTGTTGACAGGGGTTCGCGACGAGCAGTACTTC. As protein: CASSLLTGVRDEQYF. The chain carries TRBV7-2 and TRBJ2-7; 8 positions match TRBD1. Germline CDR1 reads SGHTA; CDR2 reads FQGNSA. The CDR3 spans 15 residues. After removal of 3 bases from V and 5 bases from J, the junction contained 9 bases not matched to a gene.